This T cell receptor beta chain originates from a study of response to subunit inactivated influenza vaccine. Points from the study as a whole: Authors proposed each seasonal influenza vaccination draws in few new T cells.

The CDR3 consists of 17 residues. MiXCR, run by TCRdb on the RT-PCR reads, gives a single entry per CDR3 protein. The sample lists roughly 500,000 distinct CDR3 sequences; about 15% were seen once. Of note for this clonotype: The antigen remains undetermined.

The chain couples TRBV21-1 to TRBJ2-1; the table's TRBD2 call for D was not verified on the DNA. TRBV21-1 is a pseudogene segment. This sequence was found in a man aged 45-69 years who received an inactivated influenza vaccine. The specimen was CD4+ T cells sorted from PBMCs, collected approximately 25 months after vaccination. CDR3 amino acids: CASSPEAGGRGYNEQFF. In DNA form, the CDR3 reads TGTGCCAGCAGCCCCGAGGCGGGGGGCCGGGGTTACAATGAGCAGTTCTTC.